The T cell receptor (beta chain) described here comes from a study of Ad26.COV2.S vaccination and SARS-CoV-2 variants (dated by TCRdb to 2020 to 2022). For the wider study: Vaccine-arm donors were drawn from COV1001, a multicentre, randomized, double-blind, placebo-controlled phase I-IIa trial of Ad26.COV2.S in healthy adults. Investigators remained blinded to trial group allocation during experiments and outcome assessment. A total of around 32 samples were included in the TCR-sequenced set, comprising around 19 Ad26.COV2.S vaccine recipients, 5 placebo recipients and 8 SARS-CoV-2 convalescent individuals. TCRbeta repertoire sequencing was used to assess the specificity and breadth of SARS-CoV-2-reactive T cell receptors after Ad26.COV2.S vaccination. Participants in the trial were split at random into five groups of five each, receiving low-dose or high-dose Ad26.COV2.S once or twice, or else placebo on both occasions. Ad26.COV2.S was administered intramuscularly at 5 x 10^10 or 1 x 10^11 viral particles, either as a single shot or as two shots given 56 days apart. Results the study describes overall, beyond this receptor: Non-spike TCR breadth was comparable between vaccine and placebo recipients, consistent with the vaccine containing only spike. The study lacked the statistical power to compare responses across vaccine doses or regimens. After vaccination, spike-specific CD8+ and CD4+ T cell responses were reported to show substantial breadth. The authors noted that total T cell responses may have been underestimated by the TCR breadth and depth analyses. Spike-specific TCR breadth was higher in Ad26.COV2.S recipients than in placebo recipients (P = 0.0014).

Explained via the paper, the treatment or condition label denotes: around 19 received Ad26.COV2.S at low or high dose, single or two shots; several received placebo; per-sample allocation not given. Repertoires of vaccine and placebo recipients were sequenced from samples collected on day 63 after the first injection. Cohort 1b enrolled 20 to 30 adults aged 18-55 years at a single site in Boston, USA, between 29 July and 7 August 2020. Ad26.COV2.S was a replication-incompetent adenovirus type 26 vector that expressed a prefusion-stabilized SARS-CoV-2 spike protein derived from the original Wuhan strain. The immunoSEQ Assay was the method used to sequence TCRbeta CDR3 regions. After extraction, genomic DNA underwent amplification by bias-controlled multiplex PCR, followed by high-throughput sequencing. As for how the authors treated the data: To quantify the absolute abundance of each unique TCRbeta CDR3 region, sequences were collapsed and filtered. T cell fraction was estimated by normalizing TCRbeta template counts to usable DNA, with usable DNA measured through amplification of reference genes found in all nucleated cells. Repertoire TCRs were annotated as SARS-CoV-2-specific by exact matching of V gene, CDR3 amino acid sequence and J gene to a known reactive TCR set. The reference SARS-CoV-2 TCR set was derived from MIRA and filtered for enrichment in COVID-19-positive ImmuneCODE repertoires, a step that removed public or cross-reactive TCRs. Drawing on the MIRA antigens, annotated TCRs were analysed further at the level of specific ORF or position within ORF. Depth was the summed frequency of annotated unique rearrangements, while breadth was defined as annotated unique rearrangements over total unique productive rearrangements. Two-sided Wilcoxon rank-sum tests were applied when comparing TCR breadth between groups. This is the immuneACCESS table as TCRdb keeps it, with only in-frame sequences that have V and J called. A part of the clones is gone; compared with another copy, unresolved V genes explain less than half, and the rest is unexplained. The V and J calls and the clone size are those of that table, but D and trimming were determined from the DNA. Counted in this sample were some 320,000 clones; approximately 86% of them appeared once. 2.1% of the sample belongs to the ten largest clones.

The CDR3 runs 14 residues from the cysteine to the phenylalanine. Kept here is only the CDR3 DNA, which spans 42 bases and is read in frame from base 1. From a lookup of the germline V gene, CDR1 and CDR2 are SGHVS and FNYEAQ. Trimmed from V: 4 bases; trimmed from J: 4 bases; junction bases lacking a gene match: 5. Notes on this clone: This receptor's antigen is unknown. Base quality data are lacking; no much larger clone is found one base away.

The sample here was peripheral blood, taken in a trial of Ad26.COV2.S vaccine versus placebo. This chain is built from TRBV7-6 and TRBJ2-5, and 8 junction bases match TRBD2. This TCR was recovered from a person aged 18-65 years who received the Ad26.COV2.S COVID-19 vaccine or a placebo. The CDR3 sequence is CASSSGLARETQYF. The DNA reads TGTGCCAGCAGCTCAGGACTAGCCCGAGAGACCCAGTACTTC.